This T cell receptor (beta chain) was recovered during a study of siplizumab effects on memory and regulatory T cells. The study, taken as a whole, reports: Naive T cells appeared more diverse than memory cells and seemed to be major alloresponse contributors. Many proliferating CD4+ or CD8+ clones remained unclassified. Roughly 75-96% of them could not be assigned either a naive or a memory phenotype. Treg-derived clones made up an average of about 64% of mappable alloreactive CD4+ clones with siplizumab and about 26% in controls. Unstimulated subsets captured only a minor fraction of alloreactive clones.

Sequenced by immunoSEQ multiplex PCR; TCRdb stores in-frame clones only, minus some. Of roughly 68,000 clones listed, nearly 98% are singletons. Concerning this clone: The target antigen is unknown.

Germline V CDR1 and CDR2: MDHEN, SYDVKM. V shed 4 bases and J shed 0 bases, with 7 bases lying between them. The CDR3 has 15 residues. The J gene is TRBJ1-6, the V gene TRBV28, with D unclear. The receptor's source is a human donor in good health. The sequenced sample consisted of naive CD8+ T cells sorted from blood. The CDR3 here is CASSSVSSYNSPLHF. CDR3 bases: TGTGCCAGCAGTTCCGTGAGCTCCTATAATTCACCCCTCCACTTT.